This is a list of T cell receptor beta chains from one sample in a study of CD8+ T cells in alopecia areata. Sequencing was performed with immunoSEQ multiplex PCR; in TCRdb, only in-frame clones are kept and a portion is missing. This table has around 61,000 clones, more than 40% appearing once. Source: CD8+ T cells sorted from blood, taken at week 0. These TCRs come from a human donor with alopecia areata. Both conserved end residues are part of each CDR3. Each record gives: CDR3 DNA, CDR3 protein, D gene, clone size, J gene, V gene. D genes are given only for firm matches. For some rows the clone size is stated as once, few or many, or as a class when expanded; others skip it.

CDR3 DNA: TGTGCCAGCAGTTTGATCCCGACAGGGAAGTCGCGCGAGCAGTACTTC
CDR3 protein: CASSLIPTGKSREQYF
D gene: TRBD1
clone size: -
J gene: TRBJ2-7
V gene: TRBV27

CDR3 DNA: TGTGCCAGCAGTGAATTTAGCCACAAGAGGTACGAGCAGTACTTC
CDR3 protein: CASSEFSHKRYEQYF
D gene: -
clone size: few
J gene: TRBJ2-7
V gene: TRBV25-1

CDR3 DNA: TGTGCCAGTAGCCACAGGGGGCTCAATCAGCCCCAGCATTTT
CDR3 protein: CASSHRGLNQPQHF
D gene: TRBD1
clone size: few
J gene: TRBJ1-5
V gene: TRBV19

CDR3 DNA: TGTGCCTGCAGCCCCCTGTCCCTAGCGGACAATGAGCAGTTCTTC
CDR3 protein: CACSPLSLADNEQFF
D gene: TRBD2
clone size: -
J gene: TRBJ2-1
V gene: TRBV14

CDR3 DNA: TGTGCCAGCGGTTACTCGACTTTGGCTTTAACTGGTGAAGCTTTCTTT
CDR3 protein: CASGYSTLALTGEAFF
D gene: -
clone size: -
J gene: TRBJ1-1
V gene: TRBV6-5

CDR3 DNA: TGTGCCAGCAAGACCCCCCGGACCAATGAGCAGTTCTTC
CDR3 protein: CASKTPRTNEQFF
D gene: -
clone size: -
J gene: TRBJ2-1
V gene: TRBV7-9

CDR3 DNA: TGTGCCAGCAGTCCAGGGGCGAACATTCAGTACTTC
CDR3 protein: CASSPGANIQYF
D gene: -
clone size: few
J gene: TRBJ2-4
V gene: TRBV6-4

CDR3 DNA: TGCAGCGTTGAAGGGACAGGGAAGAACGAGCAGTACTTC
CDR3 protein: CSVEGTGKNEQYF
D gene: TRBD1
clone size: -
J gene: TRBJ2-7
V gene: TRBV29-1

CDR3 DNA: TGTGCCAGCAGCTTGGCCACGAGTTCCTACGAGCAGTACTTC
CDR3 protein: CASSLATSSYEQYF
D gene: -
clone size: -
J gene: TRBJ2-7
V gene: TRBV5-4

CDR3 DNA: TGTGCCAGCAGCCCCGGGACGGGGGTGGAAGCTTTCTTT
CDR3 protein: CASSPGTGVEAFF
D gene: -
clone size: -
J gene: TRBJ1-1
V gene: TRBV7-9

CDR3 DNA: TGCGCCAGCAGTAGACAGAACACTGAAGCTTTCTTT
CDR3 protein: CASSRQNTEAFF
D gene: -
clone size: -
J gene: TRBJ1-1
V gene: TRBV10-2

CDR3 DNA: TGTGCCAGCACTGGACAGGTGAACACTGAAGCTTTCTTT
CDR3 protein: CASTGQVNTEAFF
D gene: TRBD1
clone size: -
J gene: TRBJ1-1
V gene: TRBV6-5

CDR3 DNA: TGTGCCAGCAGTGGGACGACAGGGGATAGCGAGACCCAGTACTTC
CDR3 protein: CASSGTTGDSETQYF
D gene: TRBD1
clone size: -
J gene: TRBJ2-5
V gene: TRBV6-1

CDR3 DNA: TGTGCCAGCAGCGGTAAGGGGGCGACGAACAACATTCAGTACTTC
CDR3 protein: CASSGKGATNNIQYF
D gene: TRBD1
clone size: -
J gene: TRBJ2-4
V gene: TRBV9

CDR3 DNA: TGTGCCAGCAGCTTGACTAGCGGGAGGGCGGATACGCAGTATTTT
CDR3 protein: CASSLTSGRADTQYF
D gene: TRBD2
clone size: few
J gene: TRBJ2-3
V gene: TRBV7-6

CDR3 DNA: TGTGCCAGCAGTCCCGGACTAGCGGGAAGCGAGCAGTACTTC
CDR3 protein: CASSPGLAGSEQYF
D gene: TRBD2
clone size: many
J gene: TRBJ2-7
V gene: TRBV6-5

CDR3 DNA: TGTGCCAGCAGGGATAGCGGGAGCAGGTCCGGGGAGCTGTTTTTT
CDR3 protein: CASRDSGSRSGELFF
D gene: TRBD2
clone size: few
J gene: TRBJ2-2
V gene: TRBV2

CDR3 DNA: TGCAGCGTTGAAGATCAACAGGAGGCTGGAAACACCATATATTTT
CDR3 protein: CSVEDQQEAGNTIYF
D gene: -
clone size: -
J gene: TRBJ1-3
V gene: TRBV29-1

CDR3 DNA: TGTGCCAGCAGAAGGGGGACCCGATATAGCAATCAGCCCCAGCATTTT
CDR3 protein: CASRRGTRYSNQPQHF
D gene: -
clone size: few
J gene: TRBJ1-5
V gene: TRBV27

CDR3 DNA: TGTGCCAGCAGCTCCGGGGACTTTGGCAAAAACATTCAGTACTTC
CDR3 protein: CASSSGDFGKNIQYF
D gene: -
clone size: -
J gene: TRBJ2-4
V gene: TRBV7-9

CDR3 DNA: TGCAGCTCCTCCCTTGATCAGCCCCAGCATTTT
CDR3 protein: CSSSLDQPQHF
D gene: -
clone size: -
J gene: TRBJ1-5
V gene: TRBV29-1

CDR3 DNA: TGCAGCGTTGTCGTCGGGGGGGGGTTGGAGCAGCCCCAGCATTTT
CDR3 protein: CSVVVGGGLEQPQHF
D gene: -
clone size: -
J gene: TRBJ1-5
V gene: TRBV29-1

CDR3 DNA: TGTGCCTGGAGTGGACTAGCGGGAGTAAACGGGGAGCTGTTTTTT
CDR3 protein: CAWSGLAGVNGELFF
D gene: TRBD2
clone size: -
J gene: TRBJ2-2
V gene: TRBV30

CDR3 DNA: TGCGCCAGCAGCTCAAGCCTAGGCGGTGAGCAGTTCTTC
CDR3 protein: CASSSSLGGEQFF
D gene: -
clone size: -
J gene: TRBJ2-1
V gene: TRBV5-1

CDR3 DNA: TGTGCCAGCAGTTTTCAGGGGGCTTACGAGCAGTACTTC
CDR3 protein: CASSFQGAYEQYF
D gene: TRBD1
clone size: -
J gene: TRBJ2-7
V gene: TRBV28

CDR3 DNA: TGTGCCAGCAGCTTAGGTTATGGCACAGATACGCAGTATTTT
CDR3 protein: CASSLGYGTDTQYF
D gene: -
clone size: -
J gene: TRBJ2-3
V gene: TRBV5-4

CDR3 DNA: TGTGCCTGGGGGACGGGGACAGGCCCCTACGAGCAGTACTTC
CDR3 protein: CAWGTGTGPYEQYF
D gene: TRBD1
clone size: -
J gene: TRBJ2-7
V gene: TRBV30

CDR3 DNA: TGTGCCAGCAGTACCACACAAAACATTCAGTACTTC
CDR3 protein: CASSTTQNIQYF
D gene: -
clone size: -
J gene: TRBJ2-4
V gene: TRBV9

CDR3 DNA: TGCGCCAGCAGCCAAGTTGAGGGAATGGAAAACATTCAGTACTTC
CDR3 protein: CASSQVEGMENIQYF
D gene: -
clone size: -
J gene: TRBJ2-4
V gene: TRBV4-3

CDR3 DNA: TGTGCCAGCAGGGCAGGAAATCAGCCCCAGCATTTT
CDR3 protein: CASRAGNQPQHF
D gene: -
clone size: -
J gene: TRBJ1-5
V gene: TRBV27

CDR3 DNA: TGTGCCAGCAGCAAACATGTACAGGGCGGGTCAGATACGCAGTATTTT
CDR3 protein: CASSKHVQGGSDTQYF
D gene: -
clone size: -
J gene: TRBJ2-3
V gene: TRBV21-1

CDR3 DNA: TGCGCCAGCAGCCAAGGGGCTAGCGGGACAGACAATGAGCAGTTCTTC
CDR3 protein: CASSQGASGTDNEQFF
D gene: TRBD2
clone size: -
J gene: TRBJ2-1
V gene: TRBV7-3

CDR3 DNA: TGTGCCTGGAGGAAAATGGCTGAAGCTTTCTTT
CDR3 protein: CAWRKMAEAFF
D gene: -
clone size: few
J gene: TRBJ1-1
V gene: TRBV30

CDR3 DNA: TGTGCCACCAGCGCAGCCGGGACAGGGTACTCCTCTAGCACAGATACGCAGTATTTT
CDR3 protein: CATSAAGTGYSSSTDTQYF
D gene: TRBD1
clone size: -
J gene: TRBJ2-3
V gene: TRBV15

CDR3 DNA: TGCAGCGTTGATACAGGGTACAATCAGCCCCAGCATTTT
CDR3 protein: CSVDTGYNQPQHF
D gene: -
clone size: few
J gene: TRBJ1-5
V gene: TRBV29-1

CDR3 DNA: TGCAGCGTCGTCCCGGGACAGGGGGAGTTCTTC
CDR3 protein: CSVVPGQGEFF
D gene: TRBD1
clone size: few
J gene: TRBJ2-1
V gene: TRBV29-1

CDR3 DNA: TGTGCCAGCAGCTTAGAGGAGCGGAGTAGCACAGATACGCAGTATTTT
CDR3 protein: CASSLEERSSTDTQYF
D gene: -
clone size: few
J gene: TRBJ2-3
V gene: TRBV11-2

CDR3 DNA: TGTGCCAGTGCTATGGGGGGGTACTCTGGAAACACCATATATTTT
CDR3 protein: CASAMGGYSGNTIYF
D gene: -
clone size: -
J gene: TRBJ1-3
V gene: TRBV25-1

CDR3 DNA: TGTGCCAGCAGCGTAGAAGGGGCTGGAGCTGGAAACACCATATATTTT
CDR3 protein: CASSVEGAGAGNTIYF
D gene: -
clone size: -
J gene: TRBJ1-3
V gene: TRBV9

CDR3 DNA: TGTGCCAGTAGTCCCCGGGGCGGCGAGCAGTACTTC
CDR3 protein: CASSPRGGEQYF
D gene: -
clone size: -
J gene: TRBJ2-7
V gene: TRBV19

CDR3 DNA: TGTGCCAGCAGCCACCAGACTAGCGGGAGGGAGGAGACCCAGTACTTC
CDR3 protein: CASSHQTSGREETQYF
D gene: TRBD2
clone size: few
J gene: TRBJ2-5
V gene: TRBV10-3

CDR3 DNA: TGCGCCAGCAGCCAGAGGGGATCCGAGCAGTACTTC
CDR3 protein: CASSQRGSEQYF
D gene: -
clone size: few
J gene: TRBJ2-7
V gene: TRBV4-1

CDR3 DNA: TGCAGCGCGGCAAGAAATGAGCAGTTCTTC
CDR3 protein: CSAARNEQFF
D gene: -
clone size: -
J gene: TRBJ2-1
V gene: TRBV29-1

CDR3 DNA: TGCAGCGTTGACACAGAAGCCTACACAGATACGCAGTATTTT
CDR3 protein: CSVDTEAYTDTQYF
D gene: -
clone size: -
J gene: TRBJ2-3
V gene: TRBV29-1

CDR3 DNA: TGTGCCAGCAGCTTAGCCGGGGACGGATCCTATGGCTACACCTTC
CDR3 protein: CASSLAGDGSYGYTF
D gene: -
clone size: -
J gene: TRBJ1-2
V gene: TRBV7-6

CDR3 DNA: TGTGCCAGCAGCTTGTCCGCGGGAGACGAGCAGTTCTTC
CDR3 protein: CASSLSAGDEQFF
D gene: TRBD2
clone size: -
J gene: TRBJ2-1
V gene: TRBV7-9

CDR3 DNA: TGTGCCTGGAGTGTCGGAGCAAGCGAGCAGTACTTC
CDR3 protein: CAWSVGASEQYF
D gene: -
clone size: -
J gene: TRBJ2-7
V gene: TRBV30

CDR3 DNA: TGTGCCTGGGACAGCCCGGCGAACGAGCAGTACTTC
CDR3 protein: CAWDSPANEQYF
D gene: -
clone size: few
J gene: TRBJ2-7
V gene: TRBV30

CDR3 DNA: TGTGCCAGCAGCCTAACAGGGAGGGACACTGAAGCTTTCTTT
CDR3 protein: CASSLTGRDTEAFF
D gene: -
clone size: -
J gene: TRBJ1-1
V gene: TRBV5-6

CDR3 DNA: TGTGCCAGCAGCGTCTACGGGACTAGCTACGAGCAGTACTTC
CDR3 protein: CASSVYGTSYEQYF
D gene: TRBD2
clone size: -
J gene: TRBJ2-7
V gene: TRBV27

CDR3 DNA: TGTGCCAGCAGCCCTGCGGTGAGGGGCCGGCACGAAAAACTGTTTTTT
CDR3 protein: CASSPAVRGRHEKLFF
D gene: -
clone size: few
J gene: TRBJ1-4
V gene: TRBV7-9

CDR3 DNA: TGTGCCAGCAGTTTTTTGAGTCCCTCGAAAAACACCGGGGAGCTGTTTTTT
CDR3 protein: CASSFLSPSKNTGELFF
D gene: -
clone size: -
J gene: TRBJ2-2
V gene: TRBV27

CDR3 DNA: TGTGCCACCTGCCGCTCTCGCTACAATGAGCAGTTCTTC
CDR3 protein: CATCRSRYNEQFF
D gene: -
clone size: -
J gene: TRBJ2-1
V gene: TRBV6-5

CDR3 DNA: TGTGCCAGAATCGGGGGACAGGGGGTTAGGGCTTACAATGAGCAGTTCTTC
CDR3 protein: CARIGGQGVRAYNEQFF
D gene: TRBD1
clone size: -
J gene: TRBJ2-1
V gene: TRBV2

CDR3 DNA: TGTGCCAGCAGTTTAGGCCCTTTAGGCTACGAGCAGTACTTC
CDR3 protein: CASSLGPLGYEQYF
D gene: -
clone size: few
J gene: TRBJ2-7
V gene: TRBV27

CDR3 DNA: TGTGCCAGCAGTGAATATGATCTTAAGGGCTCCAGGTTTCGGTATTTT
CDR3 protein: CASSEYDLKGSRFRYF
D gene: -
clone size: few
J gene: TRBJ2-3
V gene: TRBV25-1

CDR3 DNA: TGTGCCAGCAGTGACTACTCAGCCTTGGCTAGCGCCGGGGAGCTGTTTTTT
CDR3 protein: CASSDYSALASAGELFF
D gene: -
clone size: few
J gene: TRBJ2-2
V gene: TRBV2

CDR3 DNA: TGCGCCAGCAGCTTTTCAGGGTGGGTCAACGAGCAGTACTTC
CDR3 protein: CASSFSGWVNEQYF
D gene: -
clone size: few
J gene: TRBJ2-7
V gene: TRBV5-1

CDR3 DNA: TGCAGCGTCCCGGGACAGGGAGTGGAAAAACTGTTTTTT
CDR3 protein: CSVPGQGVEKLFF
D gene: TRBD1
clone size: -
J gene: TRBJ1-4
V gene: TRBV29-1